These T cell receptor beta chains were read from a single sample in a study of T cells in Graves' hyperthyroidism and ophthalmopathy. TCRdb reprocessed the multiplex PCR reads with MiXCR, giving one entry per CDR3 protein. The profile shows about 410,000 distinct CDR3 sequences, roughly 14% of them singletons. The sequenced sample consisted of blood. The receptors were sampled from a man in his late teens or twenties with Graves' ophthalmopathy. CDR3s leave out the opening cysteine and the closing phenylalanine or tryptophan. Some rows mark clone size as missing; the rest say once, few, many or name a class of expanded clone.

v_call	j_call	clone_size	cdr3_aa
TRBV20-1	TRBJ1-2	many	SLAGLQGYT
TRBV4-1	TRBJ2-5	many	ASSPNTGVETQY
TRBV9	TRBJ1-2	many	ASSAGSDLSSYGYT
TRBV5-1	TRBJ1-3	many	ASSSTTGGSGGNTIY
TRBV27	TRBJ2-2	NA	ASSHTPTSGRPTGELF
TRBV20-1	TRBJ2-1	many	SVVAGYEQF
TRBV5-6	TRBJ1-4	few	ASSLGVILEKLF
TRBV4-1	TRBJ2-5	few	ASSQGDSKETQY
TRBV6-1	TRBJ2-3	many	ASTDGQGTDTQY
TRBV19	TRBJ2-2	few	ASSMTSGRSNTGELF
TRBV12-3/TRBV12-4	TRBJ1-1	many	ASSTPDTEAF
TRBV20-1	TRBJ2-7	NA	SALRITGTPSYEQY
TRBV9	TRBJ2-1	many	ASSVDLQQGRQF
TRBV30	TRBJ1-2	many	AWSEVANYGYT
TRBV7-8	TRBJ2-1	many	ASSLPGTRFYNEQF
TRBV20-1	TRBJ2-7	few	SAREGSSSSYEQY
TRBV7-2	TRBJ2-3	many	ASSFGFEPHTQY
TRBV2	TRBJ2-3	many	ASKKSPTDTQY
TRBV12-3/TRBV12-4	TRBJ2-7	many	ASSLGLAAAYEQY
TRBV7-8	TRBJ2-1	many	ASSLASTSWGRVPNEQF
TRBV19	TRBJ2-1	NA	ASSTGLNEQF
TRBV3-1	TRBJ2-7	many	ASSPRTRLGEQY
TRBV7-9	TRBJ2-1	few	ASSLVSGRDEQF
TRBV6-5	TRBJ1-2	few	ASSYVGGANYGYT
TRBV20-1	TRBJ1-4	once	SARPDLSGKLF
TRBV27	TRBJ2-7	few	ASSRKGDVEQY
TRBV12-5	TRBJ2-7	many	ASGTGHTWEQY
TRBV20-1	TRBJ1-2	NA	SARGGTGADYGYT
TRBV11-1	TRBJ2-2	many	ASSDLNTGELF
TRBV25-1	TRBJ2-3	NA	ASSEDFRTQY
TRBV5-1	TRBJ1-1	NA	ASTYSGGGNTEAF
TRBV28	TRBJ1-4	many	ASSPGDNEKLF
TRBV19	TRBJ1-4	NA	ASSFVQGRNEKLF
TRBV4-2	TRBJ1-2	few	ASSQGQGTFYGYT
TRBV11-3	TRBJ2-5	many	ASSRYGQGAETQY
TRBV11-3	TRBJ2-3	NA	ASSSLADTRY
TRBV20-1	TRBJ2-5	many	SARDRVFETQY
TRBV9	TRBJ2-1	NA	ASNVAGAGGDEQF
TRBV5-1	TRBJ2-1	many	ASSLTGGPNNEQF
TRBV6-1	TRBJ1-5	few	ASSNVQPQH
TRBV5-6	TRBJ1-5	many	ASSRNRAGGPQH
TRBV5-1	TRBJ2-5	NA	ASSFEGRLRETQY
TRBV14	TRBJ2-4	few	ASSQVIWAKNIQY
TRBV10-3	TRBJ2-5	NA	AISARASGGETQY
TRBV6-1	TRBJ2-2	NA	ASSTSSAGELF
TRBV6-1	TRBJ1-1	many	ASKYSPPQPEAF
TRBV7-6	TRBJ2-7	many	ASSLGLGAHEQY
TRBV24-1	TRBJ1-5	many	ATSDPGQPQH